This TCR beta chain is drawn from a study of cytomegalovirus exposure and HLA in healthy donors. PCR used 60 Vbeta primers and 13 Jbeta primers. TCRdb's table, derived via immunoSEQ multiplex PCR, lists solely in-frame clones and lacks some. In total, the table holds about 54,000 clones. Trimming took off 0 bases at V and 3 bases at J, with 11 bases between the two ends. The CDR3 covers 16 residues. Germline-derived CDR1 and CDR2 are SGHDN and FVKESK. Study-level findings and limits: Donors belonging to an Asian-associated ancestry cluster reportedly showed fewer N-insertions in productive TCRs than the 666-donor mean, according to what a later analysis found.

As to this clone: Its antigen is currently unknown.

Sequencing input: PBMCs. The chain is built from TRBV14 and TRBJ1-4, with unresolved D. The source of this sequence is a middle-aged woman in good health and CMV-seronegative. The CDR3: CASSQERRVSNEKLFF. In nucleotides, the CDR3 is TGTGCCAGCAGCCAAGAAAGGAGGGTATCTAATGAAAAACTGTTTTTT.